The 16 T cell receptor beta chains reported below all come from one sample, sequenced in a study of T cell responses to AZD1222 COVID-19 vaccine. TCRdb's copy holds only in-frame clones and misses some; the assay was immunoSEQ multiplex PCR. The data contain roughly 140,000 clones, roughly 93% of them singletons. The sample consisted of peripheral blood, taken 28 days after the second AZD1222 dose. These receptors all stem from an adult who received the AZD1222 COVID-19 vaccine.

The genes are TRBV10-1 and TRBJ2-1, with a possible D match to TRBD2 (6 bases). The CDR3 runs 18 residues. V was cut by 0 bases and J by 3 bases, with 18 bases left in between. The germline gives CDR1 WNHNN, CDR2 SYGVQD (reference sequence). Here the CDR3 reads CASSESPYTSLRYNEQFF. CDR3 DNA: TGCGCCAGCAGTGAGTCACCATATACTAGCCTACGCTACAATGAGCAGTTCTTC.

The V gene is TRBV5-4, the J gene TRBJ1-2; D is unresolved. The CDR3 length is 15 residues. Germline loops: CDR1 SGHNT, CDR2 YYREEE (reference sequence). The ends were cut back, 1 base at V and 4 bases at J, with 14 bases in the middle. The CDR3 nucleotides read TGTGCCAGCAGCTTGCCCCGGGGTCGGGGCTATGGCTACACCTTC. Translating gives CASSLPRGRGYGYTF.

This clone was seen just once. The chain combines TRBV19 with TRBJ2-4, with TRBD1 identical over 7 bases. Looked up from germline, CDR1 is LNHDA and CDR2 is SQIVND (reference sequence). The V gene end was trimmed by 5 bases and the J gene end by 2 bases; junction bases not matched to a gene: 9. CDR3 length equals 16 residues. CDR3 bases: TGTGCCAGTAGTGTTGACTACAGGGGATCCAAAAACATTCAGTACTTC. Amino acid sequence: CASSVDYRGSKNIQYF.

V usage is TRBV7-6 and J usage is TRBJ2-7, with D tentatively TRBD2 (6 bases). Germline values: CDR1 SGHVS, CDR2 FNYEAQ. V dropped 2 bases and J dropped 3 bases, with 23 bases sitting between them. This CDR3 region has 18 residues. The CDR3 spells CASSLSFTGTGVDYEQYF. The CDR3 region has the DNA TGTGCCAGCAGCTTAAGTTTTACGGGGACGGGAGTGGACTACGAGCAGTACTTC.

The CDR3 region is CASGILPGQDNEQFF. CDR3 DNA: TGTGCTAGTGGTATCCTACCGGGACAGGACAATGAGCAGTTCTTC. The J gene is TRBJ2-1, the V gene TRBV12-5; 8 positions agree with TRBD1. The CDR3 is 15 amino acids. Germline CDR1 is LGHNT and CDR2 is FRNRAP. J lost 5 bases, V lost 5 bases, and 8 bases had no gene match.

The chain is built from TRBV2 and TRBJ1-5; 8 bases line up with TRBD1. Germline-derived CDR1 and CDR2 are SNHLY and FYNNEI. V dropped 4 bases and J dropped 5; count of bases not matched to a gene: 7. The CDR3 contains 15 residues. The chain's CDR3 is CASSGQGNEYQPQHF. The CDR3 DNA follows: TGTGCCAGCAGTGGACAGGGGAATGAGTATCAGCCCCAGCATTTT.

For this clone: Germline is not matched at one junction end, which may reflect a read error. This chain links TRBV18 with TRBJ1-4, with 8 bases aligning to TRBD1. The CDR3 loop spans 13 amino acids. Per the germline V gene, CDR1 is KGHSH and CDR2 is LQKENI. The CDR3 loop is CASSPQGGEKLFF. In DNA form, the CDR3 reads TGTGCCAGCTCCCCACAGGGGGGGGAAAAACTGTTTTTT.

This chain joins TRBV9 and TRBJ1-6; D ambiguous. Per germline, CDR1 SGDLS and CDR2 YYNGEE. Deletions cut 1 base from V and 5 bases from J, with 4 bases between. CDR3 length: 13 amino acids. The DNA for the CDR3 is TGTGCCAGCAGCGTAACGGATAATTCACCCCTCCACTTT. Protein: CASSVTDNSPLHF.

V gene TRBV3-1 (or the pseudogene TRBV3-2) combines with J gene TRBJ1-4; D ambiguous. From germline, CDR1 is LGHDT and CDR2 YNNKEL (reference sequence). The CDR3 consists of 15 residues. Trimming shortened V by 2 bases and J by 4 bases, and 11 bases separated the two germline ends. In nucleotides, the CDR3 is TGTGCCAGCAGCCAAAGACGTGGGGATAATGAAAAACTGTTTTTT. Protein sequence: CASSQRRGDNEKLFF.

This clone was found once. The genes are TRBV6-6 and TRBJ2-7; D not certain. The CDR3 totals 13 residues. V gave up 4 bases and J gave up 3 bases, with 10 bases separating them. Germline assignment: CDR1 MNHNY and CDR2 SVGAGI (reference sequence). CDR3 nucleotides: TGTGCCAGCAGTTTTTACAAGGACTACGAGCAGTACTTC. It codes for CASSFYKDYEQYF.

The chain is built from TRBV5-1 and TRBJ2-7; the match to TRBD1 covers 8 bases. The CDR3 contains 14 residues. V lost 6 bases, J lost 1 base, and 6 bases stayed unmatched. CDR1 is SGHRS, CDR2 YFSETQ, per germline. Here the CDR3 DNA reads TGCGCCAGCACGGGACAGGTCGGATCCTACGAGCAGTACTTC. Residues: CASTGQVGSYEQYF.

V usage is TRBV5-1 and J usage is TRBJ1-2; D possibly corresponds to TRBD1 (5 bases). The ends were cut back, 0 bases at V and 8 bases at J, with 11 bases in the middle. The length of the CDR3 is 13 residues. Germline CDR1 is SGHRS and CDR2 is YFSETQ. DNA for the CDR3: TGCGCCAGCAGCTTGGATGGCGAGGGGGGCTACACCTTC. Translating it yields CASSLDGEGGYTF.

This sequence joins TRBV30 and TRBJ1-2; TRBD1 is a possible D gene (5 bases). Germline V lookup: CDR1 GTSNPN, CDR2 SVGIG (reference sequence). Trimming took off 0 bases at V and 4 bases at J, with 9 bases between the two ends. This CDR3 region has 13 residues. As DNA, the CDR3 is TGTGCCTGGAGTGTGGGGCACGCCTATGGCTACACCTTC. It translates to CAWSVGHAYGYTF.

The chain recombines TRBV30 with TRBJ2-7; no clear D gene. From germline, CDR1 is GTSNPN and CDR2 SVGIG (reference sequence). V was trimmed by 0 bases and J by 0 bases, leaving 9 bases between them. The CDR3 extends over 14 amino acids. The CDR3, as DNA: TGTGCCTGGAGTGTACCCTATCTCTCCTACGAGCAGTACTTC. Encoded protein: CAWSVPYLSYEQYF.

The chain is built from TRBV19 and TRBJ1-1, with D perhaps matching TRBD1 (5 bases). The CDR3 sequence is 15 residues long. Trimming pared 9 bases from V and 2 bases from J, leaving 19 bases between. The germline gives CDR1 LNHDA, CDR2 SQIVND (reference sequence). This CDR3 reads CASRGTDNSNTEAFF. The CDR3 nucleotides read TGTGCCAGCCGGGGGACGGATAATTCTAACACTGAAGCTTTCTTT.

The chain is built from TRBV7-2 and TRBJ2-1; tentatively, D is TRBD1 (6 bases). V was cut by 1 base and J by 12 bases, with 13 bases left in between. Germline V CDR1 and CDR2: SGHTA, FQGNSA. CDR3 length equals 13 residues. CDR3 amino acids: CASSLEGGVRQFF. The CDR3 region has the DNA TGTGCCAGCAGCTTAGAAGGGGGAGTAAGGCAGTTCTTC.